One and the same sample provided the 7 T cell receptor beta chains below, sequenced in a study of tissue T cells after allogeneic stem cell transplantation. The repertoire was sequenced with immunoSEQ multiplex PCR; TCRdb's copy has only in-frame clones and lacks some. The sample shows about 4,300 clones, around 65% of them seen only once. The material sequenced was left colon tissue, taken at autopsy. The source is a male donor at least 60 years old with lung cancer.

This clone came up a few times. The chain links TRBV5-1 to TRBJ2-7, with TRBD1 as a possible D gene (6 bases). V lost 3 bases, J lost 4 bases, and 17 bases lay in between. This CDR3 region has 15 residues. Germline assignment: CDR1 SGHRS and CDR2 YFSETQ. CDR3 amino acids: CASSSKRDTIYEQYF. The DNA for the CDR3 is TGCGCCAGCAGCTCGAAACGGGACACCATATACGAGCAGTACTTC.

This chain uses TRBV5-6 with TRBJ1-5, with 8 bases matching TRBD1. V lost 2 bases and J lost 2; bases outside the gene matches: 6. The CDR3 sequence is 16 residues long. Germline values: CDR1 SGHDT, CDR2 YYEEEE. CDR3 protein: CASSFRTGSGNQPQHF. The CDR3, as DNA: TGTGCCAGCAGCTTCAGGACAGGGTCTGGCAATCAGCCCCAGCATTTT.

The chain joins TRBV14 to TRBJ2-1, with no clear D. Per the germline V gene, CDR1 is SGHDN and CDR2 is FVKESK. The CDR3 is 16 residues long. Trimming left V 6 bases short and J 0 bases short, with 15 bases between. The CDR3 region is CASSEKPDDSYNEQFF. The CDR3 region has the DNA TGTGCCAGCAGTGAAAAACCGGATGACTCCTACAATGAGCAGTTCTTC.

This clone was observed a handful of times. This sequence joins TRBV3-1 (or the pseudogene TRBV3-2) and TRBJ1-4; unclear D gene. Deletions cut 1 base from V and 6 bases from J, with 12 bases between. This CDR3 spans 15 amino acids. Germline lookup yields CDR1 LGHDT and CDR2 YNNKEL (reference sequence). CDR3 in DNA: TGTGCCAGCAGCCAAGGCATGGGGTTCTATGAAAAACTGTTTTTT. It codes for CASSQGMGFYEKLFF.

The chain links TRBV7-3 to TRBJ2-7, with 7 bases that match TRBD1. The CDR3 is 15 amino acids. CDR1 SGHTA and CDR2 FQGTGA come from the germline V gene. With 0 bases clipped from V and 2 bases from J, the junction kept 4 bases outside the gene matches. CDR3: CASSLTDGTAYEQYF. In DNA form, the CDR3 reads TGTGCCAGCAGCTTAACGGACGGGACAGCCTACGAGCAGTACTTC.

The chain couples TRBV30 to TRBJ1-5; TRBD1 agrees at 8 bases. CDR1 and CDR2 (germline): GTSNPN, SVGIG (reference sequence). The CDR3 contains 13 residues. V lost 2 bases and J lost 5; bases outside the gene matches: 2. CDR3 sequence reads: CAWSTGGYQPQHF. The CDR3 nucleotides are TGTGCCTGGAGTACAGGGGGGTATCAGCCCCAGCATTTT.

The rearrangement links TRBV4-3 to TRBJ1-2; 7 bases agree with TRBD1. Trimming took 4 bases from V and 7 from J; bases not matched to a gene: 9. CDR1 LGHNA and CDR2 YSLEER come from the germline V gene. This CDR3 is built from 14 residues. CDR3 protein: CASSPYQGDSGYTF. Here the CDR3 DNA reads TGCGCCAGCAGCCCGTATCAGGGGGATAGTGGCTACACCTTC.